The rows below give T cell receptor beta chains drawn from one sample of a study of blood T cell repertoires in COVID-19. Here immunoSEQ multiplex PCR was the method, and the copy in TCRdb shows in-frame clones only, minus some. Seen here are hundreds of thousands of clones, around 82% observed once, and the top ten hold more than 4.5%. The sample comprised PBMCs or T cells enriched from blood (not recorded which). These receptors came from a woman between 50 and 59 years old who had been exposed to COVID-19. CDR3s include the opening cysteine and the closing phenylalanine or tryptophan. D genes are given only for firm matches. Only part of the rows carry a size: once, few, many, or a class if the clone is expanded.

v_gene,abundance,d_gene,j_gene,CDR3nt,CDR3aa
TRBV27,-,-,TRBJ1-2,TGTGCCAGCAGTTCCCCTGGGGCGAGGGGCTACACCTTC,CASSSPGARGYTF
TRBV18,-,-,TRBJ2-2,TGTGCCAGCCAACAGGGTCGCGACACCGGGGAGCTGTTTTTT,CASQQGRDTGELFF
TRBV18,once,-,TRBJ1-6,TGTGCCAGCTCACCGGACAGAAACCCTAATTCACCCCTCCACTTT,CASSPDRNPNSPLHF
TRBV18,-,-,TRBJ2-5,TGTGCCAGCTCACCCGCTAGCGAGGGGACCCAGTACTTC,CASSPASEGTQYF
TRBV18,-,-,TRBJ1-2,TGTGCCAGCTCACCTCGGACAGATTATGGCTACACCTTC,CASSPRTDYGYTF
TRBV18,-,-,TRBJ2-5,TGTGCCAGCTCACCGGCGGGGCAAGAGACCCAGTACTTC,CASSPAGQETQYF
TRBV6-5,-,TRBD1,TRBJ1-5,TGTGCCAGCACCGGACAGGGGGCGGATCAGCCCCAGCATTTT,CASTGQGADQPQHF
TRBV19,-,TRBD1,TRBJ1-2,TGTGCCAGTAGTAGACCGGGACAGGGGAACAATTATGGCTACACCTTC,CASSRPGQGNNYGYTF
TRBV19,-,TRBD2,TRBJ2-1,TGTGCCACTATCACTAGCGGGGGGACCAATGAGCAGTTCTTC,CATITSGGTNEQFF
TRBV2,-,TRBD2,TRBJ2-5,TGTGCCAGCAGTGATCCGGGACTAGCGGAGACCCAGTACTTC,CASSDPGLAETQYF
TRBV6-5,-,TRBD1,TRBJ1-2,TGTGCCAGCAGCAGACCGGGACAGGACCGTTATGGCTACACCTTC,CASSRPGQDRYGYTF
TRBV9,-,-,TRBJ2-1,TGTGCCAGCAGCTTTTCGGGTGATAGCTACAATGAGCAGTTCTTC,CASSFSGDSYNEQFF
TRBV10-3,-,-,TRBJ1-1,TGTGCCACCCTCCGGGGGGGAGGGAACACTGAAGCTTTCTTT,CATLRGGGNTEAFF
TRBV7-9,-,TRBD1,TRBJ1-4,TGTGCCAGCAGCTTGGGGGACAGGTGGGAAGAAAAACTGTTTTTT,CASSLGDRWEEKLFF
TRBV2,-,-,TRBJ1-6,TGTGCCAGCACCCAAGAGGATTATAATTCACCCCTCCACTTT,CASTQEDYNSPLHF
TRBV5-5,-,TRBD1,TRBJ2-1,TGTGCCAGCACCTCAGGGGGAAGCGCTTACAATGAGCAGTTCTTC,CASTSGGSAYNEQFF
TRBV19,-,-,TRBJ1-2,TGTGCCAGTAGTATATTCGAGGTCGGAAATGGCTACACCTTC,CASSIFEVGNGYTF
TRBV30,-,-,TRBJ1-2,TGTGCCTATGGCGGGGCAGGGTTCTATGGCTACACCTTC,CAYGGAGFYGYTF
TRBV5-4,-,-,TRBJ1-2,TGTGCCAGCAGCTCCGGACAGCTATATGGCTACACCTTC,CASSSGQLYGYTF
TRBV3-1/TRBV3-2,-,-,TRBJ2-7,TGTGCCAGCAGCCGTCGAGGATACGAGCAGTACTTC,CASSRRGYEQYF
TRBV25-1,-,TRBD2,TRBJ2-2,TGTGCCAGCAGTGAAGCCGGGACTAGCGGGACCGGGGAGCTGTTTTTT,CASSEAGTSGTGELFF
TRBV28,once,-,TRBJ1-5,TGTGCCAGCAGTCCCGGGGGGACACACAATCAGCCCCAGCATTTT,CASSPGGTHNQPQHF
TRBV5-5,-,TRBD1,TRBJ1-4,TGTGCCAGCAGTCGGGACAGTGGGACGGAAAAACTGTTTTTT,CASSRDSGTEKLFF
TRBV10-1,-,TRBD1,TRBJ2-2,TGCGCCAGCAGCCGGGACAGGGATACCGGGGAGCTGTTTTTT,CASSRDRDTGELFF
TRBV19,-,-,TRBJ1-1,TGTGCCAGTTCCCGACAGGTTCTATTGAACACTGAAGCTTTCTTT,CASSRQVLLNTEAFF
TRBV7-2,-,-,TRBJ1-2,TGTGCCATTCGGGGAGGCACTAACTATGGCTACACCTTC,CAIRGGTNYGYTF
TRBV13,-,TRBD2,TRBJ2-1,TGTGCCAGCAGCAAACGACTAGCGGGGTGGAACAATGAGCAGTTCTTC,CASSKRLAGWNNEQFF
TRBV18,-,TRBD2,TRBJ2-1,TGTGCCAGCTCACCAGTAGCGGGTGAGGGTGAGCAGTTCTTC,CASSPVAGEGEQFF
TRBV2,-,-,TRBJ2-3,TGTGCCAGCACCCCAAATCAGGGTAGACTAGGAGATACGCAGTATTTT,CASTPNQGRLGDTQYF
TRBV6-4,-,-,TRBJ2-3,TGTGCCAGCAGTGACGGTCGGCAGGGCCGTACAGATACGCAGTATTTT,CASSDGRQGRTDTQYF
TRBV27,-,TRBD1,TRBJ1-2,TGTGCCAGCAGTTTAAAACAGGGGAACTATGGCTACACCTTC,CASSLKQGNYGYTF
TRBV6-5,-,-,TRBJ1-2,TGTGCCAGCAGCGAGGAGACAGGAGCTAACTATGGCTACACCTTC,CASSEETGANYGYTF
TRBV5-1,-,TRBD1,TRBJ1-2,TGCGCCAGCAGCCTGGGGGGACAGGGGAGCTATGGCTACACCTTC,CASSLGGQGSYGYTF
TRBV6-4,-,TRBD2,TRBJ2-2,TGTGCCAGCAGTGACTCGGGAGGGGCGGACACCGGGGAGCTGTTTTTT,CASSDSGGADTGELFF
TRBV7-6,-,-,TRBJ1-4,TGTGCCAGCAGCTTAGGGCTTAATGAAAAACTGTTTTTT,CASSLGLNEKLFF
TRBV30,-,-,TRBJ1-6,TGTGCCTGGAATGGGGCCCCGAATTCACCCCTCCACTTT,CAWNGAPNSPLHF
TRBV9,-,TRBD1,TRBJ1-1,TGTGCCAGCAGCGTAGACCCCGGGACAGGGGTGAACACTGAAGCTTTCTTT,CASSVDPGTGVNTEAFF
TRBV5-1,-,-,TRBJ2-7,TGCGCCAGCAGCACCAAAGTTAGCGGCCCCGCATACGAGCAGTACTTC,CASSTKVSGPAYEQYF
TRBV5-1,-,-,TRBJ1-4,TGCGCCAGCAGCCGTGGGGGGATAGATGAAAAACTGTTTTTT,CASSRGGIDEKLFF
TRBV11-2,-,TRBD2,TRBJ2-5,TGTGCCAGCAGCTGGCCAGCGGGGGGACAAGAGACCCAGTACTTC,CASSWPAGGQETQYF
TRBV7-8,-,TRBD1,TRBJ1-1,TGTGCCAGCAGCTTACGGACAGGAAGGTCGGTGAACACTGAAGCTTTCTTT,CASSLRTGRSVNTEAFF
TRBV5-1,-,TRBD2,TRBJ2-7,TGCGCCAGCGGGAGCGGGGGAAATTCCTACGAGCAGTACTTC,CASGSGGNSYEQYF
TRBV19,-,TRBD1,TRBJ1-1,TGTGCCAGTACCCAGTCCGGACAGGGTCAAACTGAAGCTTTCTTT,CASTQSGQGQTEAFF
TRBV12-3/TRBV12-4,-,-,TRBJ2-7,TGTGCCAGCAGTTTTCGGCCAGACAACGAGCAGTACTTC,CASSFRPDNEQYF
TRBV7-9,-,-,TRBJ2-5,TGTGCCAGCAGCCGTCCGGGGGTAAGAGAGACCCAGTACTTC,CASSRPGVRETQYF
TRBV5-1,-,TRBD2,TRBJ2-1,TGCGCCAGCAGCTCCCTCCTAGCGGGGGGGACTAGTGAGCAGTTCTTC,CASSSLLAGGTSEQFF
TRBV28,-,TRBD1,TRBJ1-5,TGTGCCAGCAGTTTCACAGGGGGGCTCCAAACGAATCAGCCCCAGCATTTT,CASSFTGGLQTNQPQHF
TRBV7-8,-,TRBD1,TRBJ1-5,TGTGCCAGCAGCCCCTGGACAGGGAGTGGTCAGCCCCAGCATTTT,CASSPWTGSGQPQHF
TRBV9,-,-,TRBJ2-1,TGTGCCAGCAGCGTAGGGGGGGAACCCTACAATGAGCAGTTCTTC,CASSVGGEPYNEQFF
TRBV7-9,-,TRBD1,TRBJ1-3,TGTGCCAGCAGGGGGACAGGGCCAAACACCATATATTTT,CASRGTGPNTIYF
TRBV2,-,TRBD1,TRBJ1-2,TGTGCCACTTCGGGACAGGGATCCTCCTATGGCTACACCTTC,CATSGQGSSYGYTF
TRBV11-1,-,TRBD2,TRBJ2-3,TGTGCCAGCTCCACTAGCGGGGATACAGATACGCAGTATTTT,CASSTSGDTDTQYF
TRBV2,-,-,TRBJ1-1,TGTGCCAGCAGTACCGCGGGGGGAGCTTTCTTT,CASSTAGGAFF
TRBV19,-,TRBD2,TRBJ2-1,TGTGCCAGTAGACTAGCGGGGAACCGGGATGAGCAGTTCTTC,CASRLAGNRDEQFF
TRBV5-1,-,TRBD1,TRBJ2-7,TGCGCCAGCAGCTTGGTTACCAGGGGGCGTTCTGAGCAGTACTTC,CASSLVTRGRSEQYF
TRBV12-3/TRBV12-4,-,TRBD1,TRBJ1-2,TGTGCCAGCAGAAATACAGGGGATCATGGCTACACCTTC,CASRNTGDHGYTF
TRBV18,few,TRBD1,TRBJ1-2,TGTGCCAGCTCTCTCGGGACAGGAGAGGGCCTGAGTGGCTACACCTTC,CASSLGTGEGLSGYTF